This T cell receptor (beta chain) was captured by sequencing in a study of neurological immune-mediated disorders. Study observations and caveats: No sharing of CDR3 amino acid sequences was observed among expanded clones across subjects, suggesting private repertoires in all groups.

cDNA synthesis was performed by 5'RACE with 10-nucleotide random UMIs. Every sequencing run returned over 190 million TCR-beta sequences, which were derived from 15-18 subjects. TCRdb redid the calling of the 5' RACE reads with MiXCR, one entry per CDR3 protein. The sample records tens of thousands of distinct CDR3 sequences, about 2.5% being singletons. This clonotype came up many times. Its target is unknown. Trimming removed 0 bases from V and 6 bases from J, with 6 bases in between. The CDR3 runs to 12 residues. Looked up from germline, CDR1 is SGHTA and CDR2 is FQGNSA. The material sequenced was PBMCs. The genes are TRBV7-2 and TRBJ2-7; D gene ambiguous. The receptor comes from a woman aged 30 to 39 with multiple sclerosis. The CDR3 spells CASSLARSEQYF. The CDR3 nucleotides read TGTGCCAGCAGCTTAGCTCGCAGCGAGCAGTACTTC.